The 25 T cell receptor beta chains below come from one sample, sequenced in a study of blood T cell repertoires in COVID-19. The method was immunoSEQ multiplex PCR; TCRdb's version includes in-frame clones alone and lacks a portion of them. This table holds hundreds of thousands of clones, around 89% found once. Sequenced input: peripheral blood. The receptor set was obtained from a woman in her thirties or forties who had recovered from COVID-19.

V and J are TRBV4-3 and TRBJ1-2; D ambiguous. From germline, CDR1 is LGHNA and CDR2 YSLEER. The V and J ends lost 3 bases and 5 bases respectively, with 10 bases between them. This CDR3 comprises 13 residues. CDR3 sequence reads: CASSQRGPYGYTF. The CDR3 bases are TGCGCCAGCAGCCAGAGAGGGCCATATGGCTACACCTTC.

DNA for the CDR3: TGCGCCAGCAGCTTGGGCCCTAGCGGGAGGGCCGGGAACACCGGGGAGCTGTTTTTT. Amino acid sequence: CASSLGPSGRAGNTGELFF. The chain is built from TRBV5-1 and TRBJ2-2; TRBD2 aligns across 12 bases. Germline-derived CDR1 and CDR2 are SGHRS and YFSETQ. The CDR3 loop spans 19 amino acids. Trimming removed 0 bases from V and 1 base from J; junction bases left unmatched: 7.

The chain joins TRBV27 to TRBJ1-5; no clear D. The germline V and J ends were trimmed by 3 bases and 2 bases, with 5 bases remaining between them. Germline V gene data show CDR1 as MNHEY and CDR2 as SMNVEV (reference sequence). This CDR3 is built from 13 residues. CDR3 DNA: TGTGCCAGCAGTTTCCGCGGCAATCAGCCCCAGCATTTT. This translates into CASSFRGNQPQHF.

The chain recombines TRBV12-3 or TRBV12-4 with TRBJ2-2; D is unresolved. The V end lost 5 bases, the J end lost 1 base, and 5 bases lay between the germline ends. The CDR3 extends over 13 amino acids. The CDR3 region is CASSPLNTGELFF. The CDR3 coding sequence is TGTGCCAGCAGTCCTTTGAACACCGGGGAGCTGTTTTTT.

The DNA for the CDR3 is TGTGCCAGCAGTGAAGGGACAGGTAAAGCTTTCTTT. Residues: CASSEGTGKAFF. The chain combines TRBV25-1 with TRBJ1-1; 8 positions match TRBD1. CDR1 and CDR2 from the germline V gene are MGHDK and SYGVNS. This CDR3 has 12 residues. V was clipped by 2 bases and J by 9 bases; unmatched bases: 2.

In its sample, this clone was seen a few times. The V and J genes are TRBV7-2 and TRBJ1-5; no clear D. Per the germline V gene, CDR1 is SGHTA and CDR2 is FQGNSA. This CDR3 spans 15 amino acids. Deletions cut 5 bases from V and 4 bases from J, with 15 bases between. CDR3 nucleotides: TGTGCCAGCAGCCCCACGGGTGGTGCGAATCAGCCCCAGCATTTT. Amino acids: CASSPTGGANQPQHF.

The rearrangement joins TRBV18 to TRBJ1-1; tentative D call: TRBD1 (5 bases). The V end was cut by 2 bases, the J end by 1 base, with 11 bases between. The germline gives CDR1 KGHSH, CDR2 LQKENI. The CDR3 sequence is 15 residues long. CDR3 in amino acids: CASSPNGGENTEAFF. The CDR3 region has the DNA TGTGCCAGCTCACCAAACGGGGGTGAGAACACTGAAGCTTTCTTT.

This rearrangement joins TRBV6-2 or TRBV6-3 to TRBJ1-1; a possible D gene is TRBD1 (6 bases). V was pared by 4 bases and J by 2 bases, with 8 bases between. Germline V gene lookup returns CDR1 MNHEY and CDR2 SVGEGT. The CDR3 is 13 amino acids. CDR3 sequence (DNA): TGTGCCAGCAGTTGGACAGACAACACTGAAGCTTTCTTT. This translates into CASSWTDNTEAFF.

The gene calls are TRBV9 and TRBJ2-7, with D possibly TRBD2 on 5 matching bases. The CDR3 runs to 13 residues. Germline V gene sequence: CDR1 SGDLS, CDR2 YYNGEE. Between the trimmed V and J ends, which lost 0 bases and 6 bases, there was a span of 10 bases. CDR3 nucleotides: TGTGCCAGCAGCGTAGGGCTAGCCAGCGAGCAGTACTTC. Translating gives CASSVGLASEQYF.

V is TRBV6-5 and J is TRBJ1-2, with 9 bases aligning to TRBD1. CDR1 and CDR2 (germline): MNHEY, SVGAGI. The CDR3 length is 12 residues. With V trimmed by 4 bases and J by 12 bases, 6 bases remained unmatched. The CDR3 bases are TGTGCCAGCAGTTCGCACAGGGGGCTGGACACCTTC. Translated, it gives CASSSHRGLDTF.

For this clone: A junction end diverges from the germline sequence, so it may reflect a read error. The CDR3 region is CASSARATNF. The CDR3 nucleotides are TGTGCCAGTAGCGCGCGGGCGACCAACTTT. The chain combines TRBV19 with TRBJ1-1; D is unclear. The CDR3 is 10 residues long. Germline CDR1 is LNHDA and CDR2 is SQIVND (reference sequence).

The chain is built from TRBV6-6 and TRBJ1-2; D remains unclear. The germline V gene has CDR1 MNHNY and CDR2 SVGAGI (reference sequence). The length of the CDR3 is 13 residues. V lost 5 bases and J lost 9, with 16 bases in between. CDR3 in amino acids: CASSPPPGGSYTF. In nucleotides, the CDR3 is TGTGCCAGCAGTCCACCCCCCGGAGGGAGCTACACCTTC.

CDR3 sequence reads: CASSQVSSGDGTDTQYF. The CDR3, as DNA: TGCGCCAGCAGCCAAGTTTCTAGCGGTGATGGCACAGATACGCAGTATTTT. The V call is TRBV4-1, the J call TRBJ2-3; 7 bases line up with TRBD2. From germline, CDR1 is MGHRA and CDR2 YSYEKL. CDR3 length: 17 amino acids. Trimming took 1 base from V and 1 from J; bases not matched to a gene: 8.

There are a few counts of this clone. The CDR3 DNA follows: TGTGCCAGTAACATTAGGCGCGGCTATGGCTACACCTTC. Its translation: CASNIRRGYGYTF. V and J are TRBV19 and TRBJ1-2, with D unclear. Trimming pared 7 bases from V and 4 bases from J, leaving 13 bases between. CDR1 and CDR2 from the germline V gene are LNHDA and SQIVND (reference sequence). The CDR3 spans 13 residues.

This clone was found once. The chain links TRBV19 to TRBJ2-7; D remains ambiguous. The V gene's germline CDR1 is LNHDA and CDR2 SQIVND (reference sequence). This CDR3 is built from 12 residues. With 9 bases removed from V and 6 bases from J, the gap between germline ends came to 15 bases. CDR3 protein: CASNSQFGEQYV. CDR3 nucleotide sequence: TGTGCCAGCAATTCCCAGTTTGGCGAGCAGTACGTC.

The V and J genes are TRBV15 and TRBJ1-1, with a weak D call TRBD1 (6 bases). The germline gives CDR1 LNHNV, CDR2 YYDKDF (reference sequence). CDR3 length equals 12 residues. The ends were cut back, 5 bases at V and 8 bases at J, with 12 bases in the middle. The CDR3 DNA sequence: TGTGCCACCAGCCCCCCCGACAGGGAAGCTTTCTTT. Amino acids: CATSPPDREAFF.

CDR3 region: CASSPRGEGEQFF. The CDR3 DNA is TGTGCCAGCTCACCACGGGGGGAGGGAGAGCAGTTCTTC. This chain uses TRBV18 with TRBJ2-1; TRBD2 matches 7 bases. Germline values: CDR1 KGHSH, CDR2 LQKENI. J was trimmed by 10 bases and V by 1 base; bases with no gene match: 4. This CDR3 spans 13 amino acids.

The chain recombines TRBV11-2 with TRBJ2-5, with D perhaps matching TRBD2 (5 bases). This CDR3 contains 14 residues. Trimming stripped 3 bases from V and 1 base from J, with 9 bases between. Germline assignment: CDR1 SGHAT and CDR2 FQNNGV. The CDR3 sequence is CASSFPGIQETQYF. The CDR3 DNA is TGTGCCAGCAGCTTTCCGGGGATCCAAGAGACCCAGTACTTC. The variable domain in full, completed from reference TRBV11-2 and TRBJ2-5, reads EAGVAQSPRYKIIEKRQSVAFWCNPISGHATLYWYQQILGQGPKLLIQFQNNGVVDDSQLPKDRFSAERLKGVDSTLKIQPAKLEDSAVYLCASSFPGIQETQYFGPGTRLLVL.

This sequence joins TRBV5-4 and TRBJ2-5; the D gene is possibly TRBD1 (6 bases). Germline CDR1 reads SGHNT; CDR2 reads YYREEE (reference sequence). V was pared by 0 bases and J by 3 bases, with 9 bases between. CDR3 length equals 14 residues. The chain's CDR3 is CASSLGGQKETQYF. CDR3 coding DNA: TGTGCCAGCAGCTTGGGGGGGCAGAAAGAGACCCAGTACTTC.

In this sample, this clone turned up once. The chain recombines TRBV19 with TRBJ1-5; D is unclear. The germline V and J ends were trimmed by 2 bases and 0 bases, with 8 bases remaining between them. The CDR3 totals 15 residues. From germline, CDR1 is LNHDA and CDR2 SQIVND (reference sequence). The CDR3 region has the DNA TGTGCCAGTAGTATAAGCGCCATTAGCAATCAGCCCCAGCATTTT. Translated, it gives CASSISAISNQPQHF.

The chain couples TRBV30 to TRBJ2-7; TRBD1 aligns across 8 bases. The CDR3 extends over 13 amino acids. V lost 1 base to trimming and J lost 6 bases; unmatched junction nucleotides: 5. Germline values: CDR1 GTSNPN, CDR2 SVGIG (reference sequence). DNA for the CDR3: TGTGCCTGGAGTGGGACAGGGCCCGGCGAGCAGTACTTC. Encoded protein: CAWSGTGPGEQYF.

The genes are TRBV18 and TRBJ1-1, with D perhaps TRBD1 (6 bases). V shed 0 bases and J shed 4 bases, with 9 bases lying between them. The CDR3 covers 14 residues. Germline V gene lookup returns CDR1 KGHSH and CDR2 LQKENI. CDR3 residues: CASSPPLGGTEAFF. The CDR3 DNA is TGTGCCAGCTCACCACCGCTAGGGGGCACTGAAGCTTTCTTT.

This clone was seen a single time. This chain connects TRBV5-6 to TRBJ1-1; 10 bases align to TRBD1. This CDR3 contains 15 residues. Trimming removed 0 bases from V and 4 bases from J; junction bases left unmatched: 3. Germline V gives CDR1 SGHDT, CDR2 YYEEEE. CDR3 loop: CASSLVGQGITEAFF. DNA of the CDR3: TGTGCCAGCAGCTTGGTGGGACAGGGGATCACTGAAGCTTTCTTT.

The chain's CDR3 is CASSPTGIQPQHF. CDR3 coding DNA: TGTGCCAGCAGTCCCACAGGGATTCAGCCCCAGCATTTT. This sequence joins TRBV6-5 and TRBJ1-5; a possible D gene is TRBD1 (6 bases). CDR3 length: 13 amino acids. V lost 5 bases and J 6 bases, leaving 11 bases between the germline ends. Germline V lookup: CDR1 MNHEY, CDR2 SVGAGI.

The CDR3 sequence is CASSPRTSALSTDTQYF. As DNA, the CDR3 is TGTGCCAGCAGCCCCAGGACTAGCGCCCTTTCCACAGATACGCAGTATTTT. The J gene is TRBJ2-3, the V gene TRBV27; 9 bases agree with TRBD2. CDR3 length: 17 residues. Trimming at V came to 6 bases and at J to 2 bases, leaving 12 bases not matched to a gene. Germline V gene sequence: CDR1 MNHEY, CDR2 SMNVEV (reference sequence).